These T cell receptor beta chains were read from a single sample in a study of shared clonotypes between healthy human individuals. TCRdb's table, derived via immunoSEQ multiplex PCR, lists solely in-frame clones and lacks some. Of about 490,000 clones in the sample, about 82% were seen once. The sample taken for sequencing was PBMCs. Every receptor here comes from a woman between 35 and 50 years old in good health. Some clones in this sample may be carry-over from other donors' samples. Both conserved end residues are part of each CDR3. The D gene is left open where the match is weak. The size of a clone is reported for some rows only, either as once, few or many, or as a class for expanded clones.

d_gene	j_gene	len	abundance	v_gene	CDR3aa	CDR3nt
TRBD1	TRBJ2-5	15	once	TRBV9	CASSRQGLVQETQYF	TGTGCCAGCAGCCGACAGGGGTTGGTGCAAGAGACCCAGTACTTC
TRBD1	TRBJ1-1	17	NA	TRBV5-1	CASSLDNGGRGSTEAFF	TGCGCCAGCAGCTTGGATAACGGGGGCAGGGGGAGTACTGAAGCTTTCTTT
NA	TRBJ2-3	14	NA	TRBV5-4	CASRLGVSTDTQYF	TGTGCCAGCCGACTAGGGGTTAGCACAGATACGCAGTATTTT
NA	TRBJ1-3	16	NA	TRBV7-8	CASSPSGGVPGNTIYF	TGTGCCAGCAGCCCTAGCGGGGGAGTACCTGGAAACACCATATATTTT
NA	TRBJ1-1	14	NA	TRBV14	CASSRSQTYTEAFF	TGTGCCAGCAGCCGCAGCCAAACGTACACTGAAGCTTTCTTT
NA	TRBJ2-4	15	NA	TRBV18	CASSPEEQYRNIQYF	TGTGCCAGCTCACCAGAGGAACAGTACAGAAACATTCAGTACTTC
NA	TRBJ2-3	16	NA	TRBV27	CASRSYRGGNTDTQYF	TGTGCCAGCAGATCCTACAGGGGGGGGAACACAGATACGCAGTATTTT
NA	TRBJ1-1	14	NA	TRBV5-1	CASSFGSGDTEAFF	TGCGCCAGCAGCTTTGGTTCCGGGGACACTGAAGCTTTCTTT
TRBD1	TRBJ1-1	14	NA	TRBV29-1	CSVRQTQGVGEAFF	TGCAGCGTTCGCCAAACCCAGGGGGTTGGTGAAGCTTTCTTT
NA	TRBJ2-3	13	NA	TRBV29-1	CSVALSRADTQYF	TGCAGCGTTGCACTTTCTCGGGCAGATACGCAGTATTTT
NA	TRBJ2-1	17	once	TRBV7-3	CASSPQGLAAPYNEQFF	TGTGCCAGCAGCCCACAGGGCCTAGCGGCCCCCTACAATGAGCAGTTCTTC
TRBD1	TRBJ2-2	14	NA	TRBV6-4	CASRQGTDTGELFF	TGTGCCAGCAGACAGGGGACAGACACCGGGGAGCTGTTTTTT
NA	TRBJ2-3	16	NA	TRBV29-1	CSVDDSAKASTDTQYF	TGCAGCGTGGATGACAGCGCTAAAGCTAGCACAGATACGCAGTATTTT
NA	TRBJ1-2	14	NA	TRBV9	CASSKGGGNYGYTF	TGTGCCAGCAGCAAGGGGGGAGGTAACTATGGCTACACCTTC
TRBD2	TRBJ2-7	15	NA	TRBV11-2	CASSLESSGPYEQYF	TGTGCCAGCAGCTTAGAGTCTAGCGGACCCTACGAGCAGTACTTC
TRBD2	TRBJ2-2	15	once	TRBV6-1	CASWTSGRGTVELFF	TGTGCCAGCTGGACTAGCGGGAGGGGGACCGTGGAGCTGTTTTTT
TRBD2	TRBJ2-1	15	NA	TRBV7-3	CASSSTSGHYNEQFF	TGTGCCAGCAGCTCAACTAGCGGCCACTACAATGAGCAGTTCTTC
TRBD1	TRBJ2-1	13	NA	TRBV6-1	CASETGFINEQFF	TGTGCCAGCGAGACAGGGTTTATCAATGAGCAGTTCTTC
NA	TRBJ1-5	13	NA	TRBV30	CAWSLGGNQPQHF	TGTGCCTGGAGTCTCGGGGGCAATCAGCCCCAGCATTTT
TRBD1	TRBJ2-7	14	once	TRBV6-5	CASSFGTVSYEQYF	TGTGCCAGCAGTTTCGGGACAGTCTCCTACGAGCAGTACTTC
NA	TRBJ2-7	13	NA	TRBV28	CASSWPPAHEQYF	TGTGCCAGCAGTTGGCCCCCGGCCCACGAGCAGTACTTC
NA	TRBJ2-7	15	NA	TRBV15	CATSRGGRGRGEQYF	TGTGCCACCAGCAGGGGAGGGAGGGGGCGAGGGGAGCAGTACTTC
NA	TRBJ2-3	14	NA	TRBV5-6	CASRSARYTDTQYF	TGTGCCAGCAGGTCGGCCAGATACACAGATACGCAGTATTTT
NA	TRBJ1-4	15	NA	TRBV19	CASNLGAENSEKLFF	TGTGCCAGTAACCTAGGGGCAGAGAACAGTGAAAAACTGTTTTTT
TRBD1	TRBJ2-7	13	once	TRBV7-2	CASSSRTGYEQYF	TGTGCCAGCAGCTCCCGGACAGGCTATGAGCAGTACTTC
NA	TRBJ1-6	18	NA	TRBV28	CASSSRGSASSYNSPLHF	TGTGCCAGCAGTTCCAGAGGGTCAGCGAGCTCCTATAATTCACCCCTCCACTTT
TRBD1	TRBJ2-7	15	NA	TRBV19	CASTPTGVTSYEQYF	TGTGCCAGTACTCCGACAGGGGTAACTTCCTACGAGCAGTACTTC
TRBD2	TRBJ2-5	16	NA	TRBV19	CASSIGGAGGGETQYF	TGTGCCAGTAGTATAGGCGGAGCGGGAGGTGGAGAGACCCAGTACTTC
TRBD1	TRBJ1-5	16	NA	TRBV10-3	CAISDDGTADNQPQHF	TGTGCCATCAGTGACGACGGGACAGCGGACAATCAGCCCCAGCATTTT
NA	TRBJ2-7	11	NA	TRBV2	CASSTGYEQYF	TGTGCCAGCTCGACTGGCTACGAGCAGTACTTC
NA	TRBJ2-1	15	NA	TRBV5-1	CASSKKADSYNEQFF	TGCGCCAGCAGCAAGAAAGCGGACTCCTACAATGAGCAGTTCTTC
NA	TRBJ1-3	17	NA	TRBV4-2	CASSQDPDSLSGNTIYF	TGTGCCAGCAGCCAAGACCCGGACAGCCTCTCTGGAAACACCATATATTTT
NA	TRBJ2-2	14	once	TRBV2	CASTSGAGTGELFF	TGTGCCAGCACATCGGGGGCTGGGACCGGGGAGCTGTTTTTT
TRBD1	TRBJ2-7	14	NA	TRBV28	CASSSPGGYFEQYF	TGTGCCAGCAGTTCTCCAGGGGGCTATTTCGAGCAGTACTTC
NA	TRBJ1-2	12	NA	TRBV29-1	CSVESGMEGYTF	TGCAGCGTTGAATCGGGGATGGAGGGCTACACCTTC
NA	TRBJ2-5	12	NA	TRBV18	CASSPTGETQYF	TGTGCCAGCTCACCGACAGGAGAGACCCAGTACTTC
TRBD2	TRBJ2-1	16	NA	TRBV9	CASSALGLEGLNEQFF	TGTGCCAGCAGCGCCTTAGGACTAGAGGGGCTCAATGAGCAGTTCTTC
NA	TRBJ2-1	17	NA	TRBV19	CASSISRGLSSYNEQFF	TGTGCCAGTAGTATATCCAGGGGACTTAGCTCCTACAATGAGCAGTTCTTC
NA	TRBJ2-1	13	NA	TRBV6-1	CASSLRVRGEQFF	TGTGCCAGCTCCCTGAGGGTGCGGGGTGAGCAGTTCTTC
TRBD2	TRBJ2-7	17	NA	TRBV30	CAWSGFSGRRSSYEQYF	TGTGCCTGGAGTGGGTTTAGCGGGAGAAGAAGCTCCTACGAGCAGTACTTC
NA	TRBJ2-5	10	NA	TRBV29-1	CSVGLETQYF	TGCAGCGTTGGACTAGAGACCCAGTACTTC
NA	TRBJ2-2	14	NA	TRBV11-3	CASSSGTHTGELFF	TGTGCCAGCAGCTCCGGGACTCACACCGGGGAGCTGTTTTTT
TRBD1	TRBJ2-7	15	NA	TRBV7-8	CASSLAGQGAYEQYF	TGTGCCAGCAGCTTAGCCGGACAGGGGGCCTACGAGCAGTACTTC
TRBD1	TRBJ2-7	15	NA	TRBV30	CAWRPQGAQGLGQYF	TGTGCCTGGAGGCCTCAGGGGGCGCAGGGGCTGGGGCAGTACTTC
TRBD2	TRBJ2-5	17	NA	TRBV25-1	CASSEDPGLAGVETQYF	TGTGCCAGCAGTGAGGACCCGGGACTAGCGGGAGTGGAGACCCAGTACTTC
TRBD2	TRBJ2-7	14	NA	TRBV28	CASTLLAGVYEQYF	TGTGCCAGCACCCTCTTAGCGGGAGTTTACGAGCAGTACTTC
NA	TRBJ2-2	16	NA	TRBV7-9	CASSLGVGADTGELFF	TGTGCCAGCAGCTTAGGGGTGGGGGCCGACACCGGGGAGCTGTTTTTT
TRBD1	TRBJ1-4	12	NA	TRBV29-1	CSCRQGNEKLFF	TGCAGCTGCAGACAGGGTAATGAAAAACTGTTTTTT
NA	TRBJ2-1	15	NA	TRBV15	CATSRAFNAYNEQFF	TGTGCCACCAGCAGAGCCTTCAATGCCTACAATGAGCAGTTCTTC
NA	TRBJ2-3	15	NA	TRBV25-1	CASSEDREVTDTQYF	TGTGCCAGCAGTGAAGACAGGGAGGTCACAGATACGCAGTATTTT
TRBD1	TRBJ2-5	16	once	TRBV10-3	CAISETGDRVGETQYF	TGTGCCATCAGTGAGACGGGGGACAGGGTAGGAGAGACCCAGTACTTC
TRBD1	TRBJ2-2	14	NA	TRBV7-2	CASSSGDSFGELFF	TGTGCCAGCAGCTCAGGGGACAGTTTCGGGGAGCTGTTTTTT
NA	TRBJ2-7	15	NA	TRBV7-2	CASSAQGHLIYEQYF	TGTGCCAGCAGCGCACAGGGTCATCTTATCTACGAGCAGTACTTC
NA	TRBJ2-5	14	few	TRBV7-9	CASSPGDGRKTQYF	TGTGCCAGCAGCCCAGGGGACGGGAGGAAGACCCAGTACTTC
TRBD1	TRBJ1-1	17	NA	TRBV5-1	CASRYRGQGPMNTEAFF	TGCGCCAGCAGATACCGGGGACAGGGTCCCATGAACACTGAAGCTTTCTTT
TRBD1	TRBJ1-2	16	NA	TRBV7-2	CASSSITAGTGDGYTF	TGTGCCAGCAGCTCAATAACTGCCGGGACAGGAGATGGCTACACCTTC